This TCR beta chain is drawn from a study of shared clonotypes between healthy human individuals. Germline V lookup: CDR1 MDHEN, CDR2 SYDVKM. V shed 5 bases and J shed 6 bases, with 23 bases lying between them. CDR3 size: 17 residues. The protocol was immunoSEQ multiplex PCR, while the TCRdb copy is restricted to in-frame clones and leaves out a portion. The data show around 100,000 clones, about two thirds seen once. The TCR was taken from a woman in her 30s in good health. The genes are TRBV28 and TRBJ1-5, with D unclear. Sequenced input: memory CD8+ T cells sorted from blood. The subset: CD45RO+ cells pooled with CCR7-negative TemRA cells. CDR3 region: CASSASGRSYRPQPQHF. The CDR3 DNA sequence: TGTGCCAGCAGTGCGTCGGGCAGGAGCTATCGTCCTCAGCCCCAGCATTTT.